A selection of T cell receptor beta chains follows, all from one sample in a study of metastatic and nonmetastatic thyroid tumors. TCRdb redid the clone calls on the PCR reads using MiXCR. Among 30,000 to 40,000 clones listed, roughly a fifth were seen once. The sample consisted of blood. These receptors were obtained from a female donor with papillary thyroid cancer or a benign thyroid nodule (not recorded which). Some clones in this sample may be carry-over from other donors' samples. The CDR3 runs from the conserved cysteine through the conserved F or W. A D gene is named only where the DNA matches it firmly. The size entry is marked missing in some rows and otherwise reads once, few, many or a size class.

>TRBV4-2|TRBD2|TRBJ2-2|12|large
TGTGCCGCGGGGGGGGGAAGTGAGGAGCTGTTTTTT
CAAGGGSEELFF
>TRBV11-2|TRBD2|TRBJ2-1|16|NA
TGTGCCAGCAGCCCTAGACGGGGGAGGGCCTACAATGAGCAGTTCTTC
CASSPRRGRAYNEQFF
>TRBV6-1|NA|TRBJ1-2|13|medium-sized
TGTGCCAGCAGTGGGACGGGGAGGGCTGGCTACACCTTC
CASSGTGRAGYTF
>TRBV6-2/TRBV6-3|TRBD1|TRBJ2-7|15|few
TGTGCCAGCAGTTACATGGACAGGTCGTCCTACGAGCAGTACTTC
CASSYMDRSSYEQYF
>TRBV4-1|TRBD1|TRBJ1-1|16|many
TGCGCCAGCAGCCAAGGGACAGGAGGCGGGAACACTGAAGCTTTCTTT
CASSQGTGGGNTEAFF
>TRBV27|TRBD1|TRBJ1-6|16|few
TGTGCCAGCAGTGACAGGGGGGACTCCTATAATTCACCCCTCCACTTT
CASSDRGDSYNSPLHF
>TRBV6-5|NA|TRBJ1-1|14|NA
TGTGCCAGCAGTTCCGGAATGGAGAACACTGAAGCTTTCTTT
CASSSGMENTEAFF
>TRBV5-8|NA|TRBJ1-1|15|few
TGTGCCAGCAGGCGGGGGCGCTTTCTGAACACTGAAGCTTTCTTT
CASRRGRFLNTEAFF
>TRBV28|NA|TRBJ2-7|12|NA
TGTGCCAGCGGTACAGGGAATCTCGAGCAGTACTTC
CASGTGNLEQYF
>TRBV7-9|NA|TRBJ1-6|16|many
TGTGCCAGCAGCTATGCGGCGAGCTCCTATAATTCACCCCTCCACTTT
CASSYAASSYNSPLHF
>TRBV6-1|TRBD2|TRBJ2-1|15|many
TGTGCCAGCAGCCCCTATAAGCGGGGGTACCATGAGCAGTTCTTC
CASSPYKRGYHEQFF
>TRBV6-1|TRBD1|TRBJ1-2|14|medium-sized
TGTGCCAGCAGGGAGGGACAGGCCGCCGATGGCTACACCTTC
CASREGQAADGYTF
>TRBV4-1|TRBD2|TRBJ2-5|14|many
TGCGCCAGCAGCCAAGTCGGGGGGGGTGAGACCCAGTACTTC
CASSQVGGGETQYF
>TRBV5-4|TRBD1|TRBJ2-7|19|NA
TGTGCCAGCAGCTTGGCAAGCCTTACCGGGACAGGGGGTTGGTACGAGCAGTACTTC
CASSLASLTGTGGWYEQYF
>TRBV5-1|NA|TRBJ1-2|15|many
TGCGCCAGCAGCTTGCAGGGAGCCGCGGCCGGTGGCTACACCTTC
CASSLQGAAAGGYTF